The 32 T cell receptor beta chains reported below all come from one sample, sequenced in a study of T-cell reconstitution after alpha-beta-depleted transplantation in children. Using unique molecular identifiers, the investigators prepared the TCRbeta library. MiXCR, run by TCRdb on the PCR reads, gives a single entry per CDR3 protein. Counted here are approximately 510,000 distinct CDR3 sequences, about a sixth occurring once; the ten biggest clones make up 2.5% to 3.5%. This sample comprised PBMCs from the stem cell graft donor, obtained from the stem cell graft. The receptor source for this set is a human donor who donated a stem cell graft to a child with acute lymphoblastic leukemia.

This clonotype was counted only a few times. V is TRBV5-1 and J is TRBJ1-1; 7 positions match TRBD1. V lost 4 bases to trimming and J lost 0 bases; unmatched junction nucleotides: 9. This CDR3 contains 16 residues. In germline, CDR1 is SGHRS, CDR2 YFSETQ. The CDR3, as DNA: TGCGCCAGCAGCACTTCGACAGGGACCATGAACACTGAAGCTTTCTTT. It is translated as CASSTSTGTMNTEAFF.

In its sample, this clonotype was seen a few times. The chain uses TRBV6-5 and TRBJ1-4; no definite D call. Trimming stripped 1 base from V and 13 bases from J, with 7 bases between. The CDR3 loop spans 11 amino acids. Germline values: CDR1 MNHEY, CDR2 SVGAGI. CDR3 in amino acids: CASSYFEGLFF. CDR3 in DNA: TGTGCCAGCAGTTACTTCGAGGGACTGTTTTTT.

This clonotype was picked up one time. The V gene is TRBV5-1, the J gene TRBJ2-1; D may be TRBD2 (7 bases). CDR3 length equals 16 residues. Germline V CDR1 and CDR2: SGHRS, YFSETQ. V was shortened by 1 base and J by 6 bases, with 17 bases between the two germline ends. CDR3 DNA sequence: TGCGCCAGCAGCTTGAGAGGGGGGGAATTTTTCAATGAGCAGTTCTTC. It codes for CASSLRGGEFFNEQFF.

J is TRBJ2-1 and V is TRBV29-1; 9 bases map to TRBD1. Trimming cost V 6 bases and J 7 bases; bases outside gene matches: 4. Germline V gene lookup returns CDR1 SQVTM and CDR2 ANQGSEA. There are 12 residues in the CDR3. CDR3 DNA sequence: TGCAGCGTCGGACAGGGGATAAATGAGCAGTTCTTC. Residues: CSVGQGINEQFF.

This clonotype was observed a handful of times. The chain is built from TRBV6-5 and TRBJ1-2; TRBD1 might be the D (5 bases). The CDR3 length is 16 residues. V was cut by 4 bases and J by 2 bases, with 17 bases left in between. Germline loops: CDR1 MNHEY, CDR2 SVGAGI. In DNA, the CDR3 is TGTGCCAGCAGTTCCCCTGGTGTCTCAGGGAACTATGGCTACACCTTC. Translated, it gives CASSSPGVSGNYGYTF.

The sample holds a few counts of this clonotype. V gene TRBV12-3 or TRBV12-4 combines with J gene TRBJ2-7; D uncertain. CDR3 length: 14 residues. The V and J ends lost 7 bases and 7 bases respectively, with 20 bases between them. This CDR3 is CASTQSLILREQYF. As DNA, the CDR3 is TGTGCCAGCACCCAGAGCCTAATCCTACGTGAGCAGTACTTC.

This clonotype turned up a few times. This CDR3 is CASSLVRRYYEQYF. The CDR3, as DNA: TGTGCCAGCAGCTTGGTTCGGCGATACTACGAGCAGTACTTC. The chain combines TRBV5-6 with TRBJ2-7; no clear D gene. The CDR3 is 14 amino acids. Germline CDR1 reads SGHDT; CDR2 reads YYEEEE. V dropped 0 bases and J dropped 3 bases, with 10 bases sitting between them. Full variable domain (rest looked up from reference TRBV5-6 and TRBJ2-7): DAGVTQSPTHLIKTRGQQVTLRCSPKSGHDTVSWYQQALGQGPQFIFQYYEEEERQRGNFPDRFSGHQFPNYSSELNVNALLLGDSALYLCASSLVRRYYEQYFGPGTRLTVT.

Note on this clonotype: Sequence at one end of the junction differs from germline and may be a read error. V gene TRBV6-2 or TRBV6-3 combines with J gene TRBJ2-1; 13 nucleotides align to TRBD2. Germline-derived CDR1 and CDR2 are MNHEY and SVGEGT. This CDR3 has 22 residues. Here the CDR3 DNA reads TGTGCCAGCAGTTACACAGGGACTAGCGGGAACCTTAGAAAGGGGCCTTACACTGAGCAGTTCTTC. Translating it yields CASSYTGTSGNLRKGPYTEQFF.

A few counts support this clonotype. The rearrangement links TRBV7-9 to TRBJ2-4; 12 bases are a match to TRBD2. Germline V gives CDR1 SEHNR, CDR2 FQNEAQ (reference sequence). This CDR3 contains 17 residues. V was clipped by 2 bases and J by 2 bases; unmatched bases: 4. This CDR3 is CASSLLAGGLTKNIQYF. The CDR3 nucleotides are TGTGCCAGCAGCTTACTAGCGGGAGGGCTCACCAAAAACATTCAGTACTTC.

The chain is built from TRBV7-9 and TRBJ2-5, with 9 nucleotides matching TRBD2. The CDR3 runs 15 residues. After removal of 1 base from V and 2 bases from J, the junction contained 2 bases not matched to a gene. The V gene's germline CDR1 is SEHNR and CDR2 FQNEAQ (reference sequence). The CDR3 DNA sequence: TGTGCCAGCAGCTTAGTAGCGGGAGCTCAAGAGACCCAGTACTTC. Residues: CASSLVAGAQETQYF.

This clonotype was picked up a small number of times. The chain uses TRBV28 and TRBJ2-2; D not certain. Deletions cut 3 bases from V and 3 bases from J, with 11 bases between. The germline gives CDR1 MDHEN, CDR2 SYDVKM. This CDR3 contains 15 residues. The CDR3 sequence is CASSLDPFYTGELFF. CDR3 bases: TGTGCCAGCAGTTTGGACCCCTTCTACACCGGGGAGCTGTTTTTT.

CDR3 amino acids: CASSLRAYYEQYF. CDR3 DNA sequence: TGTGCCAGCAGCTTGCGGGCCTATTACGAGCAGTACTTC. The V call is TRBV5-6, the J call TRBJ2-7; D not resolved. Germline lookup yields CDR1 SGHDT and CDR2 YYEEEE. V shed 1 base and J shed 4 bases, with 9 bases lying between them. The CDR3 is 13 residues long.

The sample holds many counts of this clonotype. V gene TRBV20-1 combines with J gene TRBJ2-2; 10 nucleotides match TRBD1. Germline values: CDR1 DFQATT, CDR2 SNEGSKA (reference sequence). V dropped 0 bases and J dropped 4; count of bases not matched to a gene: 11. This CDR3 contains 18 residues. The CDR3 here is CSARDSLRQGARTGELFF. DNA for the CDR3: TGCAGTGCTAGAGATTCCCTTCGACAGGGGGCTCGCACCGGGGAGCTGTTTTTT.

This clonotype occurred a few times. V usage is TRBV5-1 and J usage is TRBJ2-3, with 7 bases fitting TRBD2. The CDR3 consists of 17 residues. The trim removed 0 bases at V and 0 bases at J, leaving 7 bases unmatched. Germline values: CDR1 SGHRS, CDR2 YFSETQ. The CDR3 protein is CASSLDLAVTSTDTQYF. The CDR3 region has the DNA TGCGCCAGCAGCTTGGACCTAGCGGTTACTAGCACAGATACGCAGTATTTT.

A few counts support this clonotype. J is TRBJ1-5 and V is TRBV13; perhaps TRBD1 as D (5 bases). Germline V gene sequence: CDR1 PRHDT, CDR2 FYEKMQ (reference sequence). The CDR3 is 15 residues long. V was cut by 4 bases and J by 2 bases, with 12 bases left in between. CDR3 amino acids: CASSSSGGGNQPQHF. The CDR3 coding sequence is TGTGCCAGCAGCTCTTCGGGGGGTGGCAATCAGCCCCAGCATTTT.

The rearrangement uses TRBV20-1 and TRBJ2-7, with a possible D match to TRBD2 (6 bases). Germline V lookup: CDR1 DFQATT, CDR2 SNEGSKA (reference sequence). The CDR3 has 14 residues. V lost 0 bases, J lost 5 bases, and 14 bases lay in between. The CDR3 region is CSARDAGRGNEQYF. For the CDR3, the DNA is TGCAGTGCTAGAGATGCGGGCCGCGGGAACGAGCAGTACTTC.

This clonotype was seen repeatedly, ten times or more. The V call is TRBV6-5, the J call TRBJ1-3; 7 nucleotides align to TRBD1. This CDR3 has 14 amino acids. Germline values: CDR1 MNHEY, CDR2 SVGAGI. J was trimmed by 5 bases and V by 5 bases; bases with no gene match: 6. This CDR3 reads CASSTMGQRNTIYF. The CDR3 DNA is TGTGCCAGCAGTACTATGGGACAGAGAAACACCATATATTTT.

This rearrangement joins TRBV19 to TRBJ2-7, with TRBD2 matching 7 bases. The CDR3 contains 13 residues. The V segment lost 8 bases and the J segment 2 bases; nucleotides outside the gene matches: 6. Germline V gene sequence: CDR1 LNHDA, CDR2 SQIVND (reference sequence). The CDR3: CASEGGSTYEQYF. For the CDR3, the DNA is TGTGCCAGTGAGGGCGGGAGCACCTACGAGCAGTACTTC.

This clonotype was seen a handful of times. This chain joins TRBV29-1 and TRBJ1-5; D is unresolved. V lost 4 bases and J lost 2, with 15 bases in between. The CDR3 runs 15 residues. Germline CDR1 and CDR2: SQVTM and ANQGSEA. The CDR3 sequence is CSVVIDAVGNQPQHF. Here the CDR3 DNA reads TGCAGCGTTGTAATTGACGCAGTAGGCAATCAGCCCCAGCATTTT.

This clonotype has just a few counts. V gene TRBV20-1 combines with J gene TRBJ2-7; 10 bases line up with TRBD2. This CDR3 is 13 amino acids long. With V trimmed by 3 bases and J by 6 bases, 5 bases remained unmatched. Germline CDR1 is DFQATT and CDR2 is SNEGSKA (reference sequence). The CDR3 bases are TGCAGTGCTAGGGGGCCTAGCGGGGGCGAGCAGTACTTC. Translation gives CSARGPSGGEQYF.

The chain links TRBV29-1 to TRBJ2-5; 11 bases map to TRBD2. Unmatched junction bases numbered 11, after V lost 6 bases and J lost 5 bases. This CDR3 is 15 amino acids long. The germline V gene has CDR1 SQVTM and CDR2 ANQGSEA. In DNA, the CDR3 is TGCAGCGTCGAATCACCGGGACTAGCGGAGGAGACCCAGTACTTC. It codes for CSVESPGLAEETQYF.

This clonotype was counted a single time. V gene TRBV5-1 combines with J gene TRBJ2-1, with 15 bases lining up with TRBD2. Germline assignment: CDR1 SGHRS and CDR2 YFSETQ. J was trimmed by 3 bases and V by 5 bases; bases with no gene match: 18. The CDR3 covers 21 residues. The CDR3 reads CASSLTRTSGRAEWYYNEQFF. CDR3 sequence (DNA): TGCGCCAGCAGTTTAACCAGGACTAGCGGGAGGGCCGAATGGTACTACAATGAGCAGTTCTTC.

This clonotype was seen a few times. This chain links TRBV12-3 or TRBV12-4 with TRBJ2-7, with D possibly TRBD2 on 5 matching bases. V lost 3 bases, J lost 5 bases, and 11 bases lay in between. CDR3 length equals 13 residues. CDR3: CASSFTLAHEQYF. The CDR3 DNA reads TGTGCCAGCAGTTTTACGCTAGCTCACGAGCAGTACTTC.

The V and J genes are TRBV12-3 or TRBV12-4 and TRBJ2-1; 8 nucleotides agree with TRBD1. J was trimmed by 8 bases and V by 6 bases; bases with no gene match: 6. The CDR3 has 13 amino acids. CDR3 sequence: CASSGQGDYEQFF. In DNA form, the CDR3 reads TGTGCCAGCAGCGGACAGGGTGATTATGAGCAGTTCTTC.

The V and J genes are TRBV3-1 and TRBJ1-1; D gene uncertain. V lost 5 bases and J lost 3, with 13 bases in between. The CDR3 runs 14 residues. The germline CDR1 and CDR2 sequences are LGHDT and YNNKEL (reference sequence). The CDR3 sequence: CASSADGLDTEAFF. The DNA of the CDR3 is TGTGCCAGCAGCGCGGACGGGCTAGACACTGAAGCTTTCTTT.

This rearrangement joins TRBV4-1 to TRBJ1-2; D perhaps matches TRBD1 (6 bases). The CDR3 runs 18 residues. The germline V gene encodes CDR1 MGHRA and CDR2 YSYEKL. The V and J ends lost 0 bases and 3 bases respectively, with 20 bases between them. CDR3 region: CASSQELGRRGQDYGYTF. CDR3 in DNA: TGCGCCAGCAGCCAAGAACTTGGGAGACGGGGGCAAGACTATGGCTACACCTTC.

The chain carries TRBV6-5 and TRBJ2-1; no definite D call. CDR3 length: 14 amino acids. With 3 bases removed from V and 10 bases from J, the gap between germline ends came to 16 bases. Germline CDR1 and CDR2: MNHEY and SVGAGI. CDR3 sequence: CASSYSVSKDEQFF. The CDR3 nucleotides read TGTGCCAGCAGTTATAGTGTTAGCAAGGACGAGCAGTTCTTC.

The chain couples TRBV5-1 to TRBJ2-7; D gene unclear. CDR1 is SGHRS and CDR2 is YFSETQ in the germline V gene. This CDR3 comprises 14 residues. V dropped 3 bases and J dropped 1 base, with 11 bases sitting between them. The CDR3 DNA reads as TGCGCCAGCAGCTCGACAAAGGGATCCTACGAGCAGTACTTC. Translation: CASSSTKGSYEQYF.

The chain uses TRBV7-9 and TRBJ1-1, with 10 bases matching TRBD1. The CDR3 is made up of 16 amino acids. Germline assignment: CDR1 SEHNR and CDR2 FQNEAQ (reference sequence). Trimming at V came to 6 bases and at J to 0 bases, leaving 7 bases not matched to a gene. The CDR3 nucleotides are TGTGCCAGCAGGGGACAGGGGTCACTCATGAACACTGAAGCTTTCTTT. This encodes CASRGQGSLMNTEAFF.

This clonotype was found a few times. The chain combines TRBV11-1 with TRBJ2-3, with 8 bases lining up with TRBD2. The CDR3 has 16 residues. J gave up 6 bases and V 5 bases, and 13 bases lay outside the gene matches. Germline CDR1 and CDR2: SGHAT and FQDESV (reference sequence). The CDR3 sequence: CASSREGLLTADTQYF. The CDR3 DNA reads as TGTGCCAGCAGCCGGGAGGGGCTACTGACGGCCGATACGCAGTATTTT.

The chain uses TRBV18 and TRBJ2-3; 9 bases are a match to TRBD1. From germline, CDR1 is KGHSH and CDR2 LQKENI. V lost 6 bases, J lost 6 bases, and 10 bases stayed unmatched. This CDR3 has 15 residues. CDR3 nucleotides: TGTGCCAGCTCCCACCAGGGGACAGGGTTGGATACGCAGTATTTT. Translating it yields CASSHQGTGLDTQYF.

This clonotype was picked up a small number of times. The V call is TRBV5-1, the J call TRBJ2-3; TRBD2 matches 14 bases. This CDR3 has 19 amino acids. V lost 0 bases and J lost 1; bases outside the gene matches: 7. Germline CDR1 reads SGHRS; CDR2 reads YFSETQ. For the CDR3, the DNA is TGCGCCAGCAGCTTGGACCCGGGACTAGCGGGAGTTGGCACAGATACGCAGTATTTT. The encoded protein is CASSLDPGLAGVGTDTQYF.